A single T cell receptor (beta chain) is shown here with its context. The antigen is not known. The data are from a study of T cell repertoires in cytomegalovirus infection. MiXCR, run by TCRdb on the reads, gives a single entry per CDR3 protein. The top ten clones hold 40% to 50% of a sample with just over 450,000 distinct CDR3 sequences, about 39% of them seen once. The germline CDR1 and CDR2 sequences are MNHEY and SVGEGT. Deletions cut 0 bases from V and 5 bases from J, with 19 bases between. CDR3 length: 17 amino acids. The V and J genes are TRBV6-2 or TRBV6-3 and TRBJ2-5; D perhaps matches TRBD1 (6 bases). The sample in question was cultured PBMCs, obtained from culture after CMV antigen stimulation. The clonotype comes from a human donor in good health (CMV status not recorded). Some clones in this sample may be carry-over from other donors' samples. DNA for the CDR3: TGTGCCAGCAGTTACTCGCCGGCGGGCAGGGGCGCGGAGACCCAGTACTTC. This translates into CASSYSPAGRGAETQYF.